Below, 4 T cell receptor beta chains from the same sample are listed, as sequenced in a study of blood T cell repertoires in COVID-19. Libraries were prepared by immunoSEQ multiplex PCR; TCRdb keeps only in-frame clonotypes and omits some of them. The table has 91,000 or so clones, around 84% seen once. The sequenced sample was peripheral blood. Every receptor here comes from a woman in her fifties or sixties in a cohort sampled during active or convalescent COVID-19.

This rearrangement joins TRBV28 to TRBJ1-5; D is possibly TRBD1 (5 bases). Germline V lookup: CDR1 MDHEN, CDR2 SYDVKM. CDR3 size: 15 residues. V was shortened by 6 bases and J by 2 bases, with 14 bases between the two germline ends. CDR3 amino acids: CASRTGGFGNQPQHF. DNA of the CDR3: TGTGCCAGCAGGACGGGGGGATTTGGCAATCAGCCCCAGCATTTT.

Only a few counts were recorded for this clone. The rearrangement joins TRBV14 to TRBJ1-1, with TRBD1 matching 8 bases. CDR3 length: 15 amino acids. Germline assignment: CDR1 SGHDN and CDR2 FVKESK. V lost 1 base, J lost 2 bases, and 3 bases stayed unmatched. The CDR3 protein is CASSQGTGYNTEAFF. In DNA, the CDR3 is TGTGCCAGCAGCCAAGGGACAGGGTACAACACTGAAGCTTTCTTT.

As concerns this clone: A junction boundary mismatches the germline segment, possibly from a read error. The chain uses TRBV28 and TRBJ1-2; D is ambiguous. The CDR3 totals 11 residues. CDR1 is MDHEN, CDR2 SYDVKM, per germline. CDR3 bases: TGTGCCAGCCGTTTAGGGAGAGGCTACACCTTC. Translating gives CASRLGRGYTF.

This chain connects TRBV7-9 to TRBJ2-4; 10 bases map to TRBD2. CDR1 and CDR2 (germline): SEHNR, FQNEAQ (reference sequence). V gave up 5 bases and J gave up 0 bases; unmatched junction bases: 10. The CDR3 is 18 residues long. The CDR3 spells CASSKSGRGTLAKNIQYF. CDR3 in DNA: TGTGCCAGCAGCAAAAGCGGGAGGGGCACATTAGCCAAAAACATTCAGTACTTC.